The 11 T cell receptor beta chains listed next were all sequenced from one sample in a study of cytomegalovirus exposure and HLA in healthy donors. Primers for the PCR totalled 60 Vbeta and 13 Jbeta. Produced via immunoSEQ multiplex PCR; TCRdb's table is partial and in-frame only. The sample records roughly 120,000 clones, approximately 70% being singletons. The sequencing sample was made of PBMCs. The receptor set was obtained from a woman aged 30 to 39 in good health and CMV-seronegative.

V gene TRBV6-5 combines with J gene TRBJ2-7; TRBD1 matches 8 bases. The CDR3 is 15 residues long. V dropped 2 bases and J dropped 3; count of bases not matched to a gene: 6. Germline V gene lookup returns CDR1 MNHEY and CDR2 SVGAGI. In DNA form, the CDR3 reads TGTGCCAGCAGTTACACGTCAGGGGGCGGCTACGAGCAGTACTTC. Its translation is CASSYTSGGGYEQYF.

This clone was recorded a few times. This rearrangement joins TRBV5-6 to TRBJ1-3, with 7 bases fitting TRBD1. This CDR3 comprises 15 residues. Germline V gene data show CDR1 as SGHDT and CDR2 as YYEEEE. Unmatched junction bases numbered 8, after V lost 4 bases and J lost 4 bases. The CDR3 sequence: CASSADRVWGNTIYF. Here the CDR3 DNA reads TGTGCCAGCAGCGCAGACAGGGTCTGGGGAAACACCATATATTTT.

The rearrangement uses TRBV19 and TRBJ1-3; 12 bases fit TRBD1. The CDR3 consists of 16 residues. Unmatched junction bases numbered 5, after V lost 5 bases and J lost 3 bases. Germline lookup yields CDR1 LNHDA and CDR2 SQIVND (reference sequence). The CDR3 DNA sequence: TGTGCCAGTAGTTTGGGACAGGGGGCGCGTGGAAACACCATATATTTT. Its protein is CASSLGQGARGNTIYF.

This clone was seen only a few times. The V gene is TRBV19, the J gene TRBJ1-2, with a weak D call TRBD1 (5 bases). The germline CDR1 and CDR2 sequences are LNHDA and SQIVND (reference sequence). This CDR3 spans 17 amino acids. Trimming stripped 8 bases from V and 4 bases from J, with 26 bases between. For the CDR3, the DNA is TGTGCCAGTCGATACCTGGGGGGGATACGTTATTCCTATGGCTACACCTTC. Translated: CASRYLGGIRYSYGYTF.

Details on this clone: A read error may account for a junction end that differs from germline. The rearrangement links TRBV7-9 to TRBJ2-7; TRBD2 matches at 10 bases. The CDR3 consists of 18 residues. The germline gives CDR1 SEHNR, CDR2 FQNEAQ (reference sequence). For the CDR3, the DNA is TGTTCCAGCAGCGAAAGCCCCCGGACTAGCGGTTCGTACTACGAGCAGTACTTC. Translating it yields CSSSESPRTSGSYYEQYF.

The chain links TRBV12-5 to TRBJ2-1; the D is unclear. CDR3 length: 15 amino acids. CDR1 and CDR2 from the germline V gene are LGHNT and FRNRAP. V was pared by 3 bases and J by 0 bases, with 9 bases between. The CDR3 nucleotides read TGTGCTAGTGGTTTAAGACTGAGCTCCTACAATGAGCAGTTCTTC. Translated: CASGLRLSSYNEQFF.

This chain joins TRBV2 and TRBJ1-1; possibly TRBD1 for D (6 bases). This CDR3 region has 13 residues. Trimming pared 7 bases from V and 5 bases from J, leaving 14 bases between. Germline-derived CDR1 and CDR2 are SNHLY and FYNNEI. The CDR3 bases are TGTGCCAGCACCCAAGGGGGGGGGACTGAAGCTTTCTTT. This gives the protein CASTQGGGTEAFF.

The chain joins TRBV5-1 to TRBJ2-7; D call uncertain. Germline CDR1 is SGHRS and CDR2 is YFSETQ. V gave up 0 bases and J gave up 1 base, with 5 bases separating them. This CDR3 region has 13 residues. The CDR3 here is CASSLDPSYEQYF. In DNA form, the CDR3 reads TGCGCCAGCAGCTTGGATCCGTCCTACGAGCAGTACTTC. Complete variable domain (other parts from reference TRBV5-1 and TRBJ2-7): KAGVTQTPRYLIKTRGQQVTLSCSPISGHRSVSWYQQTPGQGLQFLFEYFSETQRNKGNFPGRFSGRQFSNSRSEMNVSTLELGDSALYLCASSLDPSYEQYFGPGTRLTVT.

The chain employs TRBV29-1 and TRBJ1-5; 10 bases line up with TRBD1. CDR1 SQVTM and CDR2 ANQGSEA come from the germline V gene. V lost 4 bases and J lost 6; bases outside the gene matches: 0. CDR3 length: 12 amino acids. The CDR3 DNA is TGCAGCGTTGGACAGGGGGCTCAGCCCCAGCATTTT. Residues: CSVGQGAQPQHF.

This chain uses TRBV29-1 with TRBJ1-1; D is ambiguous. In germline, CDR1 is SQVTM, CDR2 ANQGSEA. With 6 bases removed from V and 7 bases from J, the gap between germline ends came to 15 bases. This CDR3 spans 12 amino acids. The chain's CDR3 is CSVAKSSREAFF. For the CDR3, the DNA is TGCAGCGTAGCGAAAAGCAGCCGTGAAGCTTTCTTT.

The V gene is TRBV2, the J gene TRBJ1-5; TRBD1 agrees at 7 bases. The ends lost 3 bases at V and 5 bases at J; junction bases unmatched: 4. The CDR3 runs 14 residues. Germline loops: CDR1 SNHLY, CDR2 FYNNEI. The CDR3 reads CASSDRDSYQPQHF. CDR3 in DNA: TGTGCCAGCAGTGACCGGGACAGCTATCAGCCCCAGCATTTT.